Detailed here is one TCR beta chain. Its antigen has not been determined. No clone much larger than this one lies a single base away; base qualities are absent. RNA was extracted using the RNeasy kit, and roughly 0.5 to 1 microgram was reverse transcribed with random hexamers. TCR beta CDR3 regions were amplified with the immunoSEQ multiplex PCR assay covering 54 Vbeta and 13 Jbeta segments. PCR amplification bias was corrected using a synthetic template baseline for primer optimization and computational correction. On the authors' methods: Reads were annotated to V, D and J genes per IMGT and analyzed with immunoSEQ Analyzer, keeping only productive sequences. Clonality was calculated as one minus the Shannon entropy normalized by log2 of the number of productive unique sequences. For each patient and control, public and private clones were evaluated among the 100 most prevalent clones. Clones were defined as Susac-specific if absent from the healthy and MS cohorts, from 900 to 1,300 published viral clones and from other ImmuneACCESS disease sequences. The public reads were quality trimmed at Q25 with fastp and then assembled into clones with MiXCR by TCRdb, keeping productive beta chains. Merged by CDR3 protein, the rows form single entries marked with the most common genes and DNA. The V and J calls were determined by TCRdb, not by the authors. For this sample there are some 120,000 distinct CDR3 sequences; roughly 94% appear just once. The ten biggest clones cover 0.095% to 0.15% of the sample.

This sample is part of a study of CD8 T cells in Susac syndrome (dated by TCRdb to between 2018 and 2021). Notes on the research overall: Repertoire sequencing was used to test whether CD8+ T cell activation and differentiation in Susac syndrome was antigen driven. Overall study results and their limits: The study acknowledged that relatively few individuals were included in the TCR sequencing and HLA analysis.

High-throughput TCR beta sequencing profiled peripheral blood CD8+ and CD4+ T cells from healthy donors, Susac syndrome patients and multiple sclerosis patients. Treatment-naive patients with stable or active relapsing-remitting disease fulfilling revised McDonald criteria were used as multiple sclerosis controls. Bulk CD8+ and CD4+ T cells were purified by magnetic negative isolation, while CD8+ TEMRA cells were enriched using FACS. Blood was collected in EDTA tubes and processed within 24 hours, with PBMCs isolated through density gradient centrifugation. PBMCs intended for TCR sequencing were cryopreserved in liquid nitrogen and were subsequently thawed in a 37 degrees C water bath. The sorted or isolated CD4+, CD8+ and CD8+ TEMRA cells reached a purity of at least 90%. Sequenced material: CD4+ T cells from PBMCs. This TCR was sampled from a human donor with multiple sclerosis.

The CDR3 protein sequence reads: CAGEGSPRDTQYF. The nucleotides are TGTGCAGGCGAGGGGAGTCCCAGAGATACGCAGTATTTT. The chain is encoded by TRBV30 joined to TRBJ2-3; the D call is tentative, TRBD1 or TRBD2, as each matches 5 bases. The CDR3 goes from the cysteine to the phenylalanine over 13 residues. Only CDR3 DNA is held: 39 bases, read in frame from base 1. Per the germline V gene (reference sequence), GTSNPN is the CDR1 and SVGIG is the CDR2.